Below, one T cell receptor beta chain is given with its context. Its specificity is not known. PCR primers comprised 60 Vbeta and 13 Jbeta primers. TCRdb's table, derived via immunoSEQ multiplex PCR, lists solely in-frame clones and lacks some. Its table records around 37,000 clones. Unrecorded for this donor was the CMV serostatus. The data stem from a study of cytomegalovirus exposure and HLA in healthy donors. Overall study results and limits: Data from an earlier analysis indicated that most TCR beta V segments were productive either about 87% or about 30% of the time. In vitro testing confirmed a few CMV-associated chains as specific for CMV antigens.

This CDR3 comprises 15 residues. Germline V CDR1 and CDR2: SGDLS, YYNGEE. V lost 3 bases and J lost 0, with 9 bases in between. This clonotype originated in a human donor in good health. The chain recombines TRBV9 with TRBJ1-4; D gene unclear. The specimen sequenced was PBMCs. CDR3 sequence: CASSASVATNEKLFF. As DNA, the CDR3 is TGTGCCAGCAGCGCTTCAGTTGCAACTAATGAAAAACTGTTTTTT.